This TCR beta chain was obtained from a study of OX40 agonist ivuxolimab in advanced cancers. For the wider study: The costimulatory receptor OX40 (CD134) was targeted by ivuxolimab, a fully human IgG2 agonistic monoclonal antibody. Intravenous ivuxolimab was administered to patients every 2 weeks at six dose levels: 0.01, 0.1, 0.3, 1.5, 3 and 10 mg/kg. Among the roughly 52 dose-escalation patients, around 19 had hepatocellular carcinoma, about 15 melanoma, 9 renal cell carcinoma and 9 head and neck cancer. The dose-escalation cohort was about 83% male with a mean age of about 65 years, ranging from roughly 20 to 80. Patients were allowed to have had prior anti-PD-1, anti-PD-L1 or anti-CTLA-4 therapy, and less than 45% of the dose-escalation patients had previously received checkpoint inhibitors. Partial responses occurred in three dose-escalation patients, of whom one had hepatocellular carcinoma and two had cutaneous melanoma. Peripheral TCRbeta sequencing aimed to test whether ivuxolimab altered TCR sequence diversity and caused clonal T-cell expansion. The paper covers the monotherapy dose-escalation part of the phase I ivuxolimab trial, which included N ≈ 50 patients.

What the work shows at the level of the full study, not this receptor alone: In the 0.1-3.0 mg/kg groups, partial responders had among the lowest normalized peripheral clonal expansion, particularly in CD8+ T cells. Low levels of normalized T-cell clonal expansion were also seen in some nonresponding patients. At doses of 0.1 to 3.0 mg/kg, clonal expansion of both CD4+ and CD8+ blood T cells was observed from baseline to week 6. On average, CD8+ T cells showed more expanded clones than CD4+ T cells after ivuxolimab. Antigen specificity was not determined for the clonally expanded peripheral T cells.

Genomic DNA was extracted from sorted cells for sequencing of the TCRbeta CDR3 region. The immunoSEQ Assay was used for sequencing of TCRbeta CDR3 regions. TCRdb holds this immuneACCESS table with in-frame rearrangements only. Some clones are missing; in checked studies, unresolved V genes explain under half, and the rest has no known cause. The sample table holds approximately 74,000 clones, of which 80% to 95% were seen once. The ten biggest clones cover about 5.5% of the sample. A remark on this clone: It lacks a known antigen. No clone much larger than this one lies a single base away; base qualities are absent.

The CDR3, cysteine through phenylalanine, is 16 amino acids long. Only the CDR3 portion is preserved as DNA: 48 bases, with reading frame beginning at the first base. The V end loses 3 bases and the J end loses 2 bases, and a stretch of 14 bases separates them. CDR1 SEHNR and CDR2 FQNEAQ were looked up in the germline V gene (reference sequence). The trial excluded patients who had a history of autoimmune disease or were on systemic immunosuppression. In every dose cohort, peripheral blood was drawn for TCR sequencing at baseline, cycle 4 day 1, and cycle 7 day 1. Samples were obtained from an open-label, multicenter, first-in-human phase I dose-escalation trial of ivuxolimab. Adults with locally advanced or metastatic head and neck squamous cell, hepatocellular, melanoma or renal cell carcinoma were enrolled in the trial. CD4+ and CD8+ T cells were sorted separately from peripheral blood before TCR sequencing.

This receptor chain uses TRBV7-9 and TRBJ1-5; TRBD1 might be the D gene, on 5 matching bases. This receptor was obtained from an adult with an advanced solid tumor such as melanoma, head and neck, liver or kidney cancer. This sample comprised CD4+ or CD8+ T cells sorted from blood, obtained in a trial of the OX40 agonist ivuxolimab. The CDR3 amino acid sequence is: CASSLSAGGGNQPQHF. The DNA reads as follows: TGTGCCAGCAGCTTGTCCGCGGGGGGAGGCAATCAGCCCCAGCATTTT. Supplemented by the reference TRBV7-9 and TRBJ1-5 proteins around the CDR3, the complete variable domain is DTGVSQNPRHKITKRGQNVTFRCDPISEHNRLYWYRQTLGQGPEFLTYFQNEAQLEKSRLLSDRFSAERPKGSFSTLEIQRTEQGDSAMYLCASSLSAGGGNQPQHFGDGTRLSIL.